This passage covers 9 T cell receptor beta chains from one sample sequenced in a study of CD8 T cells in ankylosing spondylitis. One entry per CDR3 protein results from TCRdb running MiXCR on the 5' RACE reads. The sample consists of about 360,000 distinct CDR3 sequences, roughly 20% of them appearing once. Input material: blood, either unsorted or a sorted T cell fraction (not recorded which). These TCRs come from a male donor with ankylosing spondylitis or in good health (not recorded which).

This clonotype was seen only a few times. The chain combines TRBV6-5 with TRBJ2-3; a weak D match, TRBD2 (7 bases). The CDR3 has 16 amino acids. Trimming shortened V by 2 bases and J by 7 bases, and 19 bases separated the two germline ends. The germline CDR1 and CDR2 sequences are MNHEY and SVGAGI. The chain's CDR3 is CASSYGGAPDLNTQYF. The CDR3 DNA reads as TGTGCCAGCAGTTACGGGGGGGCCCCTGACTTGAATACGCAGTATTTT.

This clonotype occurred a few times. The V and J genes are TRBV7-9 and TRBJ2-7; D unclear. The V end was cut by 0 bases, the J end by 9 bases, with 18 bases between. This CDR3 is 15 amino acids long. The V gene's germline CDR1 is SEHNR and CDR2 FQNEAQ (reference sequence). The CDR3 nucleotides read TGTGCCAGCAGCTTAGCGGGCAGTCTTATTGACGGGCAGTACTTC. Translating gives CASSLAGSLIDGQYF.

Only a few counts were recorded for this clonotype. CDR3 residues: CSARDRVGGGRGDPLHF. CDR3 DNA: TGCAGTGCTAGAGATCGCGTGGGAGGGGGCCGTGGTGATCCCCTCCACTTT. The genes are TRBV20-1 and TRBJ1-6, with TRBD1 identical over 7 bases. Trimming at V came to 0 bases and at J to 13 bases, leaving 18 bases not matched to a gene. This CDR3 is built from 17 residues. The V gene's germline CDR1 is DFQATT and CDR2 SNEGSKA (reference sequence).

In DNA, the CDR3 is TGCGCCAGCAGCCAAACCTGGACTGTTCTGCAAGAGACCCAGTACTTC. Amino acid sequence: CASSQTWTVLQETQYF. V usage is TRBV4-1 and J usage is TRBJ2-5; weak D call: TRBD2 (5 bases). The CDR3 spans 16 residues. CDR1 and CDR2 (germline): MGHRA, YSYEKL. The V end was cut by 2 bases, the J end by 2 bases, with 15 bases between.

This clonotype has more than one count but fewer than ten. This chain links TRBV7-9 with TRBJ1-5; 9 bases fit TRBD1. The length of the CDR3 is 14 residues. Germline values: CDR1 SEHNR, CDR2 FQNEAQ (reference sequence). J lost 7 bases, V lost 5 bases, and 6 bases had no gene match. CDR3 region: CASSLGQGQQPQHF. The CDR3, as DNA: TGTGCCAGCAGCCTGGGACAGGGTCAACAGCCCCAGCATTTT.

V and J are TRBV20-1 and TRBJ2-7; D might be TRBD2 (7 bases). This CDR3 region has 12 residues. Trimming took 3 bases from V and 6 from J, leaving 12 bases between them. CDR1 and CDR2 from the germline V gene are DFQATT and SNEGSKA (reference sequence). The DNA for the CDR3 is TGCAGTGCTAGCCCGGGGGGCCTCGAGCAGTACTTC. As protein: CSASPGGLEQYF.

The rearrangement uses TRBV6-1 and TRBJ1-1; perhaps TRBD1 as D (5 bases). The CDR3 sequence is 14 residues long. The V end was cut by 4 bases, the J end by 3 bases, with 12 bases between. CDR1 MNHNS and CDR2 SASEGT come from the germline V gene. The DNA of the CDR3 is TGTGCCAGCAGTGTCAGGGCCGATCACACTGAAGCTTTCTTT. It codes for CASSVRADHTEAFF.

This clonotype has more than one count but fewer than ten. The rearrangement links TRBV12-3 or TRBV12-4 to TRBJ1-4, with a tentative D call TRBD1 (5 bases). The V gene lost 7 bases and the J gene lost 5 bases, with 14 bases spanning the gap. The CDR3 consists of 14 residues. CDR3 amino acids: CASTTPGGNEKLFF. The CDR3 DNA reads as TGTGCCAGCACTACCCCGGGGGGAAATGAAAAACTGTTTTTT.

The rearrangement links TRBV7-2 to TRBJ2-7; D might be TRBD1 or TRBD2, each matching 5 bases. Trimming cost V 1 base and J 3 bases, with 10 bases left between them. CDR3 length: 14 amino acids. Germline loops: CDR1 SGHTA, CDR2 FQGNSA. As DNA, the CDR3 is TGTGCCAGCAGCTTAGGGGACCGCTACTACGAGCAGTACTTC. Its protein product is CASSLGDRYYEQYF.